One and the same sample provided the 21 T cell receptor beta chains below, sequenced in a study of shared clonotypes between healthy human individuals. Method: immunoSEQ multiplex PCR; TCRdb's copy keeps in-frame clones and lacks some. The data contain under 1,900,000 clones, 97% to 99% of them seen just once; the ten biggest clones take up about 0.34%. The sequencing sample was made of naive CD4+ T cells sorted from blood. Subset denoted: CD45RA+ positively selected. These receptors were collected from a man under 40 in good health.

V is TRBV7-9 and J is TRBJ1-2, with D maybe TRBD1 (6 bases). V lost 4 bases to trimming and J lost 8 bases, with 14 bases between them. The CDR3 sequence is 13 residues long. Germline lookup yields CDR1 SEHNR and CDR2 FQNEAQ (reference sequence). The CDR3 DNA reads TGTGCCAGCAGCTCCGAACCAGGGGTCGGCTACACCTTC. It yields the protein CASSSEPGVGYTF.

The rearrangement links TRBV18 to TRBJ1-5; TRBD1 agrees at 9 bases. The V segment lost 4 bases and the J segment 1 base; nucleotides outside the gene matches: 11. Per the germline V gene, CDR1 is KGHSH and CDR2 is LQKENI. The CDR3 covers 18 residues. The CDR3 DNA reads TGTGCCAGCTCACGGGGACAGGGTCCCCCTTTGAGCAATCAGCCCCAGCATTTT. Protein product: CASSRGQGPPLSNQPQHF.

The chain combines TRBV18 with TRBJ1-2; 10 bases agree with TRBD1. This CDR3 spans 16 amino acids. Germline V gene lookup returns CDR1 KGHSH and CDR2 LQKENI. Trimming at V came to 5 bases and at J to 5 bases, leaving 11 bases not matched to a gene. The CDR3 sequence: CASSAIPGQGIYGYTF. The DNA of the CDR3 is TGTGCCAGCTCAGCAATTCCGGGACAGGGGATATATGGCTACACCTTC. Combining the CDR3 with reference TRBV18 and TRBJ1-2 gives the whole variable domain NAGVMQNPRHLVRRRGQEARLRCSPMKGHSHVYWYRQLPEEGLKFMVYLQKENIIDESGMPKERFSAEFPKEGPSILRIQQVVRGDSAAYFCASSAIPGQGIYGYTFGSGTRLTVV.

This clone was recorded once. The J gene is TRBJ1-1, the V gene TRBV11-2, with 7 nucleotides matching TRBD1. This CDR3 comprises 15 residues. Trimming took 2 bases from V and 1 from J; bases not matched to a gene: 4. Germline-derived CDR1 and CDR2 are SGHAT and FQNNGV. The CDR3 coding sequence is TGTGCCAGCAGCTTACCGGACAGGCCGAACACTGAAGCTTTCTTT. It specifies CASSLPDRPNTEAFF. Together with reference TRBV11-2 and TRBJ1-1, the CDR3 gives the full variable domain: EAGVAQSPRYKIIEKRQSVAFWCNPISGHATLYWYQQILGQGPKLLIQFQNNGVVDDSQLPKDRFSAERLKGVDSTLKIQPAKLEDSAVYLCASSLPDRPNTEAFFGQGTRLTVV.

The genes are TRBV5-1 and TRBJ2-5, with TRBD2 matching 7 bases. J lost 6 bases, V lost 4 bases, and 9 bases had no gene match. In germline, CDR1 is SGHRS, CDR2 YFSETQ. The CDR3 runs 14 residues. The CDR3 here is CASSPGEGGQTQYF. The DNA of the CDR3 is TGCGCCAGCAGCCCGGGGGAGGGCGGACAGACCCAGTACTTC.

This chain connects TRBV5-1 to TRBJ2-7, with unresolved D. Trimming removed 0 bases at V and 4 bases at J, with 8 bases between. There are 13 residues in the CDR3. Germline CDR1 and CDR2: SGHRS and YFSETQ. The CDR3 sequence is CASSLGAVYEQYF. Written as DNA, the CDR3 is TGCGCCAGCAGCTTGGGGGCTGTTTACGAGCAGTACTTC.

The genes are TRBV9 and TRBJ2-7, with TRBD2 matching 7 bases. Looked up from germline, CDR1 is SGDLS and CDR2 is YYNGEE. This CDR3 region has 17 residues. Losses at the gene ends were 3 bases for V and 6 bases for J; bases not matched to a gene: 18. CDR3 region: CASSGGMAGDSGAEQYF. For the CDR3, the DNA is TGTGCCAGCAGCGGCGGTATGGCGGGAGATTCGGGCGCCGAGCAGTACTTC.

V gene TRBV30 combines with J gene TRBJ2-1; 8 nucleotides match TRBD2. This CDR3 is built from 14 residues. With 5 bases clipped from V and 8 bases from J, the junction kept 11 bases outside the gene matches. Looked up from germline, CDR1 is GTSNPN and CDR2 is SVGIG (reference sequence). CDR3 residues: CAWGPGLVKYEQFF. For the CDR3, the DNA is TGTGCCTGGGGTCCGGGACTAGTAAAGTATGAGCAGTTCTTC.

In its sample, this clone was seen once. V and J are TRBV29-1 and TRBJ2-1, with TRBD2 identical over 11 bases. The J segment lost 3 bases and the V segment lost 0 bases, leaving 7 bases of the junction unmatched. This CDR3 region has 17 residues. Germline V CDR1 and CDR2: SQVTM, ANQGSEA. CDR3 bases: TGCAGCGTTGAAGATCGAACTAGCGGGAGAATCTACAATGAGCAGTTCTTC. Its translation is CSVEDRTSGRIYNEQFF.

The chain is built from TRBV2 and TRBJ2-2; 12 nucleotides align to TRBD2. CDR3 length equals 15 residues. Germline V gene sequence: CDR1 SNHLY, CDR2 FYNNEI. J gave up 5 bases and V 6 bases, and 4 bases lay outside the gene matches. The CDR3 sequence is CASRGLAGRTGELFF. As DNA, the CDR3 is TGTGCCAGCAGGGGACTAGCGGGCCGAACCGGGGAGCTGTTTTTT.

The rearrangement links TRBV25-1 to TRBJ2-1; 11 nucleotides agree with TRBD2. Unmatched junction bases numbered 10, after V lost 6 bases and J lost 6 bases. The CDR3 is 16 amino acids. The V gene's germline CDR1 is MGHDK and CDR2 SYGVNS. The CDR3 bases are TGTGCCAGCAGCCCCCCGGGACTAGCGGCACTCAATGAGCAGTTCTTC. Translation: CASSPPGLAALNEQFF.

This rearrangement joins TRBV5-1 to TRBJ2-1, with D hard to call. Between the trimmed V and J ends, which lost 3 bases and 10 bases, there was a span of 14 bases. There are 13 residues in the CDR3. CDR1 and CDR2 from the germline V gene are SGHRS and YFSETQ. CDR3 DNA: TGCGCCAGCAGCTCCTTTGACGGAATGGAGCAGTTCTTC. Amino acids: CASSSFDGMEQFF.

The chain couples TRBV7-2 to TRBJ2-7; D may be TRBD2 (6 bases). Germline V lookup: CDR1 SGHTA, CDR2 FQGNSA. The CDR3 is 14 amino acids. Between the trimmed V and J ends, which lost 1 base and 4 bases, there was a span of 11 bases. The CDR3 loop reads CASSLVFGSYEQYF. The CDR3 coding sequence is TGTGCCAGCAGCTTAGTATTCGGGAGTTACGAGCAGTACTTC. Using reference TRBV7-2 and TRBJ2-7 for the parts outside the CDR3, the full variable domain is GAGVSQSPSNKVTEKGKDVELRCDPISGHTALYWYRQSLGQGLEFLIYFQGNSAPDKSGLPSDRFSAERTGGSVSTLTIQRTQQEDSAVYLCASSLVFGSYEQYFGPGTRLTVT.

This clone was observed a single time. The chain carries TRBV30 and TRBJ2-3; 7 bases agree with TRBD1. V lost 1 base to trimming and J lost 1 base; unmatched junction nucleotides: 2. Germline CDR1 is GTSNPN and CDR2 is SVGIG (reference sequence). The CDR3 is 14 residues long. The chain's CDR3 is CAWSDGQGTDTQYF. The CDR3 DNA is TGTGCCTGGAGTGACGGACAGGGCACAGATACGCAGTATTTT.

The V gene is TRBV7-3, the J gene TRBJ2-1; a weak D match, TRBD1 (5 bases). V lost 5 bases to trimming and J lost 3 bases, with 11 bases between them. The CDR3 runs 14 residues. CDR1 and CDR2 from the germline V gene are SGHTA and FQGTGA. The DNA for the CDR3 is TGTGCCAGCAGCCTGGACAAACACTACAATGAGCAGTTCTTC. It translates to CASSLDKHYNEQFF.

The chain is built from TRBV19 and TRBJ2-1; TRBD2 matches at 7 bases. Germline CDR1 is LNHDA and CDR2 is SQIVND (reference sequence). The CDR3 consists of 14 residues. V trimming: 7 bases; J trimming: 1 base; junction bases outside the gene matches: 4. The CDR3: CASTRTSSYNEQFF. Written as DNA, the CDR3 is TGTGCCAGTACCAGGACTAGTTCCTACAATGAGCAGTTCTTC.

CDR3 coding DNA: TGTGCCAGCAGTGAGCCCCGGGGGGGCTACGAGCAGTACTTC. Its translation is CASSEPRGGYEQYF. The genes are TRBV2 and TRBJ2-7; 8 bases line up with TRBD2. The germline V gene has CDR1 SNHLY and CDR2 FYNNEI. J lost 3 bases, V lost 3 bases, and 4 bases had no gene match. This CDR3 has 14 residues.

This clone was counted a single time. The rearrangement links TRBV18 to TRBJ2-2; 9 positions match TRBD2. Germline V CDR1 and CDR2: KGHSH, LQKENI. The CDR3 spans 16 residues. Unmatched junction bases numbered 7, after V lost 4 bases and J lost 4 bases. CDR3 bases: TGTGCCAGCTCACTTAACCCGACTAGCGGCACCGGGGAGCTGTTTTTT. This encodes CASSLNPTSGTGELFF.

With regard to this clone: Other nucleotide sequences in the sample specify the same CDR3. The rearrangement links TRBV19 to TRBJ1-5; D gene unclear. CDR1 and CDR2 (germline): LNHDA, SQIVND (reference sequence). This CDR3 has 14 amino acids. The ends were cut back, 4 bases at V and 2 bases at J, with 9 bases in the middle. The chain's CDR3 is CASSRSRGNQPQHF. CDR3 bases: TGTGCCAGTAGTAGGTCGAGGGGCAATCAGCCCCAGCATTTT.

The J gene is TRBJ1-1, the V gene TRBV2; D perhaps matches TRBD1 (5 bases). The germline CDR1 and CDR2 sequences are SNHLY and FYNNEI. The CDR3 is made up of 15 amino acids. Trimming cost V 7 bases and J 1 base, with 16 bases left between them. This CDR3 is CASKEFRTPNTEAFF. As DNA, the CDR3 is TGTGCCAGCAAAGAATTCCGGACACCGAACACTGAAGCTTTCTTT.

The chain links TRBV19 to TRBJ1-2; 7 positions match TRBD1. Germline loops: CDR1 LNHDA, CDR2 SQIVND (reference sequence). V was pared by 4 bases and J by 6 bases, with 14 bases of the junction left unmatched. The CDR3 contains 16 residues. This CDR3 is CASSTPFLTGEDGYTF. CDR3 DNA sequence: TGTGCCAGTAGTACCCCCTTTCTAACAGGGGAAGATGGCTACACCTTC.